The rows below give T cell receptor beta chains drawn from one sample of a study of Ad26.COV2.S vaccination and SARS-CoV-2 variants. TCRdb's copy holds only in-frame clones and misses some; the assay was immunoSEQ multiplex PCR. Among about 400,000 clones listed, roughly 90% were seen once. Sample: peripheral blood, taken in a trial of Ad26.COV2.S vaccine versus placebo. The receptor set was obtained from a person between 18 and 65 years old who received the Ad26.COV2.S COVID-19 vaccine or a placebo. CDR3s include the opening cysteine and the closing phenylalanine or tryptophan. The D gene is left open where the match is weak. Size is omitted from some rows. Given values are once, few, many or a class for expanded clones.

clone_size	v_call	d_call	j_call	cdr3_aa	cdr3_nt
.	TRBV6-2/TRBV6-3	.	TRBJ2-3	CASSDRADTQYF	TGTGCCAGCAGTGACCGAGCAGATACGCAGTATTTT
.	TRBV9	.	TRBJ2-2	CASSLGGVGELFF	TGTGCCAGCAGTTTAGGGGGAGTCGGGGAGCTGTTTTTT
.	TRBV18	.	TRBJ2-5	CASSPLDSQETQYF	TGTGCCAGCTCACCTCTGGACAGCCAAGAGACCCAGTACTTC
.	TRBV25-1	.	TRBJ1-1	CASSEKGYKAFF	TGTGCCAGCAGTGAAAAAGGGTACAAAGCTTTCTTT
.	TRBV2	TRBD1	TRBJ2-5	CASSEMGQRGETQYF	TGTGCCAGCAGTGAAATGGGACAGCGCGGAGAGACCCAGTACTTC
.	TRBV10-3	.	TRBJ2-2	CAISFSGGENTGELFF	TGTGCCATCAGTTTCTCCGGGGGCGAGAACACCGGGGAGCTGTTTTTT
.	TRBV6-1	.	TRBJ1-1	CASSESPTNTEAFF	TGTGCCAGCAGTGAATCCCCGACCAACACTGAAGCTTTCTTT
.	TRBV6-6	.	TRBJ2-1	CASSYRLEHRMNEQFF	TGTGCCAGCAGTTACCGACTAGAACATCGCATGAATGAGCAGTTCTTC
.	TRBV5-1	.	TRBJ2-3	CASSLVSGREADTQYF	TGCGCCAGCAGCTTGGTTAGCGGCCGCGAGGCAGATACGCAGTATTTT
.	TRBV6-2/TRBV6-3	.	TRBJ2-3	CASSWGGTQDTQYF	TGTGCCAGCAGTTGGGGCGGGACCCAGGATACGCAGTATTTT
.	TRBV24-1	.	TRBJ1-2	CATSDLVPRGHYGYTF	TGTGCCACCAGTGATTTAGTTCCCAGGGGCCACTATGGCTACACCTTC
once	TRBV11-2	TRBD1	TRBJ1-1	CASSPGTGGLNTEAFF	TGTGCCAGCAGCCCCGGGACAGGGGGCTTGAACACTGAAGCTTTCTTT
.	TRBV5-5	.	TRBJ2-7	CAPDRRAYYEQYF	TGTGCCCCAGACAGGAGGGCTTACTACGAGCAGTACTTC